These 21 T cell receptor beta chains were all obtained from the same sample, sequenced in a study of glioma-infiltrating T cells. Amplification of TCR alpha and beta CDR3 regions from RNA used iRepertoire nested multiplex PCR. One entry per CDR3 protein results from TCRdb running MiXCR on the multiplex PCR reads. The data contain a few hundred thousand distinct CDR3 sequences, around 38% of them singletons. The specimen sequenced was glioma tissue, nonneoplastic brain tissue, or PBMCs (not recorded which). The origin of the receptors is a human donor with low-grade glioma or glioblastoma, undergoing nonglioma brain surgery, or in good health (not recorded which).

J is TRBJ2-3 and V is TRBV29-1; possible D gene TRBD2, 5 bases. The CDR3 extends over 14 amino acids. CDR1 is SQVTM, CDR2 ANQGSEA, per germline. V was pared by 8 bases and J by 0 bases, with 15 bases between. This chain's CDR3 is CSSSGSGSTDTQYF. The CDR3 DNA follows: TGCAGCTCGTCCGGCAGCGGTAGCACAGATACGCAGTATTTT.

This clonotype was counted only a few times. V is TRBV27 and J is TRBJ2-2; D not certain. This CDR3 has 16 amino acids. Germline assignment: CDR1 MNHEY and CDR2 SMNVEV (reference sequence). V lost 1 base, J lost 1 base, and 10 bases lay in between. CDR3 loop: CASSLLSGRNTGELFF. The CDR3 bases are TGTGCCAGCAGTTTATTATCTGGGCGGAACACCGGGGAGCTGTTTTTT.

To note about this clonotype: Sequence at one end of the junction differs from germline and may be a read error. The chain uses TRBV28 and TRBJ2-7, with D possibly TRBD1 on 5 matching bases. Germline V lookup: CDR1 MDHEN, CDR2 SYDVKM. The CDR3 is made up of 14 amino acids. The CDR3 spells CACSSPGLHYEQYF. The CDR3 nucleotides are TGTGCCTGCAGTTCCCCAGGGCTCCACTACGAGCAGTACTTC.

The sample holds many counts of this clonotype. The chain is built from TRBV6-1 and TRBJ2-1; possibly TRBD2 for D (6 bases). Trimming took 7 bases from V and 7 from J, leaving 20 bases between them. The CDR3 loop spans 15 amino acids. Germline CDR1 reads MNHNS; CDR2 reads SASEGT. The CDR3 DNA follows: TGTGCCAGCAAGGAATTAGGAGGGGCCCTGAATGAGCAGTTCTTC. Translated: CASKELGGALNEQFF.

There are a few counts of this clonotype. The chain recombines TRBV7-9 with TRBJ2-4; 7 bases agree with TRBD1. V lost 2 bases to trimming and J lost 3 bases; unmatched junction nucleotides: 1. CDR3 length equals 14 residues. Germline assignment: CDR1 SEHNR and CDR2 FQNEAQ (reference sequence). The CDR3 nucleotides read TGTGCCAGCAGCTTATGGGACAGCAAAAACATTCAGTACTTC. Protein product: CASSLWDSKNIQYF.

The CDR3 bases are TGTGCAATTTTGAACAGGACTAGCACAGATACGCAGTATTTT. This sequence encodes CAILNRTSTDTQYF. V gene TRBV28 combines with J gene TRBJ2-3, with D perhaps assigned TRBD1 or TRBD2 (5 bases each). The germline CDR1 and CDR2 sequences are MDHEN and SYDVKM. The CDR3 consists of 14 residues.

Of note for this clonotype: A clone one base away is much larger, so this may be a read error. The J gene is TRBJ2-7, the V gene TRBV6-5; D unresolved. With 3 bases removed from V and 0 bases from J, the gap between germline ends came to 6 bases. The CDR3 is 13 amino acids. CDR1 and CDR2 from the germline V gene are MNHEY and SVGAGI. CDR3 sequence reads: CASSYYISYEQYF. DNA for the CDR3: TGTGCCAGCAGTTATTATATCTCCTACGAGCAGTACTTC.

This clonotype was counted a few times. The chain links TRBV6-6 to TRBJ2-7; 10 bases match TRBD1. The CDR3 loop spans 15 amino acids. With V trimmed by 2 bases and J by 2 bases, 3 bases remained unmatched. Looked up from germline, CDR1 is MNHNY and CDR2 is SVGAGI (reference sequence). CDR3 in amino acids: CASSYGQGVAYEQYF. The DNA for the CDR3 is TGTGCCAGCAGTTACGGACAGGGGGTCGCCTACGAGCAGTACTTC.

This clonotype was seen more than once but under ten times. The chain employs TRBV20-1 and TRBJ2-7; D gene uncertain. V lost 4 bases, J lost 0 bases, and 16 bases lay in between. CDR1 and CDR2 (germline): DFQATT, SNEGSKA (reference sequence). The CDR3 length is 15 residues. DNA of the CDR3: TGCAGTGCTAAGGGCCTACCGGGCCGCTCCTACGAGCAGTACTTC. It encodes CSAKGLPGRSYEQYF.

This clonotype was seen a handful of times. J is TRBJ1-5 and V is TRBV27; unclear D gene. V was pared by 0 bases and J by 1 base, with 7 bases between. The CDR3 is 15 amino acids. Germline V gene data show CDR1 as MNHEY and CDR2 as SMNVEV (reference sequence). CDR3 bases: TGTGCCAGCAGTTTATCCCCGGGCAGCAATCAGCCCCAGCATTTT. Translation gives CASSLSPGSNQPQHF.

This clonotype was recorded once. The V call is TRBV5-4, the J call TRBJ2-7; no firm D call. The CDR3 totals 14 residues. The germline gives CDR1 SGHNT, CDR2 YYREEE (reference sequence). Trimming removed 2 bases at V and 7 bases at J, with 16 bases between. The CDR3, as DNA: TGTGCCAGCAGCTTAGGCGGACGGAAAAGTGAGCAGTACTTC. It codes for CASSLGGRKSEQYF. Full variable domain (remainder filled in from reference TRBV5-4 and TRBJ2-7): ETGVTQSPTHLIKTRGQQVTLRCSSQSGHNTVSWYQQALGQGPQFIFQYYREEENGRGNFPPRFSGLQFPNYSSELNVNALELDDSALYLCASSLGGRKSEQYFGPGTRLTVT.

In its sample, this clonotype was seen a few times. The chain carries TRBV3-1 and TRBJ2-7, with a tentative D call TRBD1 (6 bases). This CDR3 is built from 12 residues. The V gene's germline CDR1 is LGHDT and CDR2 YNNKEL (reference sequence). V was shortened by 4 bases and J by 7 bases, with 11 bases between the two germline ends. The CDR3: CASSLQGIEQYF. DNA for the CDR3: TGTGCCAGCAGCCTACAGGGCATAGAGCAGTACTTC.

The chain couples TRBV4-1 to TRBJ2-7; TRBD1 or TRBD2 may be the D gene (6 bases each). Trimming took 0 bases from V and 3 from J, leaving 15 bases between them. The CDR3 loop spans 16 amino acids. Germline CDR1 reads MGHRA; CDR2 reads YSYEKL. Here the CDR3 DNA reads TGCGCCAGCAGCCAAGATCAGGGGACTGGGAACTACGAGCAGTACTTC. Translating it yields CASSQDQGTGNYEQYF.

This clonotype was seen a few times. The chain couples TRBV7-6 to TRBJ2-7; 7 bases are a match to TRBD2. The CDR3 sequence is 14 residues long. CDR1 and CDR2 from the germline V gene are SGHVS and FNYEAQ. Losses at the gene ends were 5 bases for V and 3 bases for J; bases not matched to a gene: 7. The CDR3 DNA follows: TGTGCCAGCAGCCAGAGCGGGAACGGCTACGAGCAGTACTTC. It encodes CASSQSGNGYEQYF.

This clonotype was found once. This could be a read error, since a much larger clone is one nucleotide away. This chain uses TRBV6-6 with TRBJ2-1; 8 bases match TRBD2. The CDR3 is made up of 16 amino acids. The germline CDR1 and CDR2 sequences are MNHNY and SVGAGI (reference sequence). V was pared by 5 bases and J by 7 bases, with 13 bases of the junction left unmatched. CDR3 residues: CASSHYRAGARNEQFF. Written as DNA, the CDR3 is TGTGCCAGCAGTCACTATCGAGCGGGAGCGCGGAATGAGCAGTTCTTC.

The chain recombines TRBV28 with TRBJ2-7, with a possible D match to TRBD1 (5 bases). Germline-derived CDR1 and CDR2 are MDHEN and SYDVKM. The V gene lost 11 bases and the J gene lost 0 bases, with 20 bases spanning the gap. CDR3 length: 15 residues. Here the CDR3 reads CASGATPQSSYEQYF. DNA for the CDR3: TGTGCCTCTGGGGCCACTCCACAGAGCTCCTACGAGCAGTACTTC.

In its sample, this clonotype was seen many times. The rearrangement joins TRBV28 to TRBJ1-2, with no clear D. Looked up from germline, CDR1 is MDHEN and CDR2 is SYDVKM. The CDR3 contains 16 residues. V gave up 5 bases and J gave up 8 bases, with 24 bases separating them. CDR3 nucleotides: TGTGCCAGCAGTCCCTCCCCGGACCGTCGTCGCGGCGGCTACACCTTC. This sequence encodes CASSPSPDRRRGGYTF.

J is TRBJ2-3 and V is TRBV6-4, with D perhaps TRBD2 (5 bases). The CDR3 totals 13 residues. Germline V gives CDR1 MRHNA, CDR2 SNTAGT. V dropped 3 bases and J dropped 1 base, with 5 bases sitting between them. The CDR3, as DNA: TGTGCCAGCAGTGAAGCGGGCACAGATACGCAGTATTTT. It is translated as CASSEAGTDTQYF.

This clonotype was counted ten times or more. CDR3 in amino acids: CASSSGGGGVGYTF. The CDR3 bases are TGTGCCAGCAGCTCAGGGGGCGGGGGAGTTGGCTACACCTTC. The V gene is TRBV27, the J gene TRBJ1-2, with 8 bases fitting TRBD1. Germline lookup yields CDR1 MNHEY and CDR2 SMNVEV (reference sequence). The CDR3 is made up of 14 amino acids. J was trimmed by 7 bases and V by 6 bases; bases with no gene match: 10.

The V gene is TRBV6-2 or TRBV6-3, the J gene TRBJ2-1, with no clear D. There are 12 residues in the CDR3. The ends were cut back, 5 bases at V and 10 bases at J, with 12 bases in the middle. Germline assignment: CDR1 MNHEY and CDR2 SVGEGT. The CDR3 reads CASSPDTGEQFF. The DNA of the CDR3 is TGTGCCAGCAGTCCCGACACCGGGGAGCAGTTCTTC.

With regard to this clonotype: This sequence may be a read error, since a much larger clone differs from it by one base. The chain carries TRBV28 and TRBJ2-1; the D is unclear. Trimming shortened V by 7 bases and J by 2 bases, and 15 bases separated the two germline ends. The CDR3 is 15 residues long. Germline V gives CDR1 MDHEN, CDR2 SYDVKM. CDR3 sequence: CASTPDGSPYNEQFF. CDR3 sequence (DNA): TGTGCCAGCACTCCCGACGGGTCCCCCTACAATGAGCAGTTCTTC.